This T cell receptor (beta chain) comes out of a study of control samples from healthy donors and cancer patients. In germline, CDR1 is SEHNR, CDR2 FQNEAQ (reference sequence). The CDR3 length is 16 residues. V dropped 2 bases and J dropped 6 bases, with 19 bases sitting between them. There are a few counts of this clone. Sequencing used immunoSEQ multiplex PCR; TCRdb keeps in-frame clones, though not all of them. Among over 75,000 clones listed, around 81% were seen once. The chain joins TRBV7-9 to TRBJ1-2; no clear D gene. Sample: blood. This TCR derives from a man aged 30-40 years in good health. The CDR3 protein is CASSLSPQRFVDGYTF. Here the CDR3 DNA reads TGTGCCAGCAGCTTATCACCCCAGCGGTTTGTGGATGGCTACACCTTC. The full variable domain, completed using reference TRBV7-9 and TRBJ1-2, is DTGVSQNPRHKITKRGQNVTFRCDPISEHNRLYWYRQTLGQGPEFLTYFQNEAQLEKSRLLSDRFSAERPKGSFSTLEIQRTEQGDSAMYLCASSLSPQRFVDGYTFGSGTRLTVV.